The 21 T cell receptor beta chains listed next were all sequenced from one sample in a study of CD8 T cells in ankylosing spondylitis. Whole-study results and caveats: Characteristic of ankylosing spondylitis blood, it appeared, was a TCR beta motif comprising about eight highly homologous variants.

The antigens for these receptors are not known. In TCRdb, the 5' RACE reads were re-called with MiXCR into one record per CDR3 protein. The data contain some 840,000 distinct CDR3 sequences, 12% of them singletons. Sequencing input: blood, either unsorted or a sorted T cell fraction (not recorded which). Receptors were obtained from a male donor with ankylosing spondylitis.

This clonotype was detected only a few times. This rearrangement joins TRBV28 to TRBJ2-6, with no clear D. The germline V gene encodes CDR1 MDHEN and CDR2 SYDVKM. With 10 bases removed from V and 0 bases from J, the gap between germline ends came to 13 bases. The CDR3 runs 15 residues. The CDR3 bases are TGTGCCACCCTACCATCGAGCTCTGGGGCCAACGTCCTGACTTTC. It yields the protein CATLPSSSGANVLTF. The complete variable domain, with remaining parts taken from reference TRBV28 and TRBJ2-6, reads DVKVTQSSRYLVKRTGEKVFLECVQDMDHENMFWYRQDPGLGLRLIYFSYDVKMKEKGDIPEGYSVSREKKERFSLILESASTNQTSMYLCATLPSSSGANVLTFGAGSRLTVL.

Only a few counts were recorded for this clonotype. This rearrangement joins TRBV7-2 to TRBJ2-7; D perhaps matches TRBD2 (5 bases). CDR1 is SGHTA, CDR2 FQGNSA, per germline. V was pared by 3 bases and J by 8 bases, with 14 bases between. CDR3 length equals 13 residues. CDR3 sequence: CASSFGPEDQQYF. CDR3 bases: TGTGCCAGCAGCTTTGGCCCGGAGGACCAGCAGTACTTC. Drawing the rest from reference TRBV7-2 and TRBJ2-7, the complete variable domain is GAGVSQSPSNKVTEKGKDVELRCDPISGHTALYWYRQSLGQGLEFLIYFQGNSAPDKSGLPSDRFSAERTGGSVSTLTIQRTQQEDSAVYLCASSFGPEDQQYFGPGTRLTVT.

This clonotype was picked up a small number of times. The rearrangement links TRBV5-1 to TRBJ1-1; D unclear. The CDR3 covers 15 residues. The germline V gene has CDR1 SGHRS and CDR2 YFSETQ. V lost 3 bases and J 5 bases, leaving 17 bases between the germline ends. The CDR3 sequence: CASSYGTGIETEAFF. The CDR3 DNA reads as TGCGCCAGCAGCTATGGTACGGGGATAGAGACTGAAGCTTTCTTT.

This clonotype has a count of ten or more. This chain links TRBV20-1 with TRBJ1-1; no reliable D call. V lost 5 bases to trimming and J lost 3 bases, with 10 bases between them. CDR1 and CDR2 (germline): DFQATT, SNEGSKA (reference sequence). The CDR3 contains 12 residues. The CDR3 is CSAPRGYTEAFF. The CDR3 nucleotides read TGCAGTGCTCCACGGGGATACACTGAAGCTTTCTTT.

This clonotype was detected only a few times. The chain combines TRBV6-1 with TRBJ1-3; a possible D gene is TRBD1 (5 bases). The CDR3 runs 17 residues. The germline V gene has CDR1 MNHNS and CDR2 SASEGT. V was pared by 7 bases and J by 1 base, with 20 bases between. Here the CDR3 reads CASTRDPHMQSGNTIYF. CDR3 DNA: TGTGCCAGCACCCGGGACCCCCATATGCAGTCTGGAAACACCATATATTTT.

The gene calls are TRBV10-3 and TRBJ2-3; D possibly corresponds to TRBD2 (7 bases). There are 14 residues in the CDR3. Germline loops: CDR1 ENHRY, CDR2 SYGVKD. V dropped 6 bases and J dropped 9 bases, with 19 bases sitting between them. The CDR3 region has the DNA TGTGCCATCAGGGAGGGGGGATCCGGGAGGACGCAGTATTTT. It yields the protein CAIREGGSGRTQYF.

This clonotype appeared a single time. J is TRBJ2-1 and V is TRBV28; maybe TRBD1 (5 bases). This CDR3 is built from 17 residues. Looked up from germline, CDR1 is MDHEN and CDR2 is SYDVKM. V gave up 6 bases and J gave up 0 bases, with 18 bases separating them. CDR3 sequence: CASRSGGAGGSYNEQFF. CDR3 nucleotides: TGTGCCAGCAGATCCGGTGGGGCCGGCGGCTCCTACAATGAGCAGTTCTTC.

The chain is built from TRBV7-9 and TRBJ1-2, with D uncertain. There are 14 residues in the CDR3. Germline-derived CDR1 and CDR2 are SEHNR and FQNEAQ (reference sequence). The ends were cut back, 5 bases at V and 4 bases at J, with 14 bases in the middle. CDR3 DNA sequence: TGTGCCAGCAGCCCATACGACCACCCCTATGGCTACACCTTC. Translation gives CASSPYDHPYGYTF.

The rearrangement joins TRBV4-3 to TRBJ2-1, with 9 bases lining up with TRBD1. Germline V gene lookup returns CDR1 LGHNA and CDR2 YSLEER. Losses at the gene ends were 4 bases for V and 9 bases for J; bases not matched to a gene: 10. The CDR3 runs 15 residues. As DNA, the CDR3 is TGCGCCAGCAGCCTTAGGACAGGGGTACTCGGTGAGCAGTTCTTC. As protein: CASSLRTGVLGEQFF.

This clonotype was counted at least ten times. The chain employs TRBV18 and TRBJ1-5, with D perhaps matching TRBD1 (6 bases). CDR3 length equals 14 residues. Germline V gene data show CDR1 as KGHSH and CDR2 as LQKENI. V was cut by 0 bases and J by 11 bases, with 14 bases left in between. The CDR3 here is CASSPPGQFRAQHF. The DNA of the CDR3 is TGTGCCAGCTCACCACCCGGACAGTTCCGGGCCCAGCATTTT.

This clonotype occurred once. A much larger clonotype is one base distant, so this may be a read error. The rearrangement uses TRBV20-1 and TRBJ1-1; no clear D. Germline V lookup: CDR1 DFQATT, CDR2 SNEGSKA (reference sequence). CDR3 size: 13 residues. The CDR3 DNA sequence: TGCAGTGCTAGTAAGGGAAGTAGAACTGAAACTTTCTTT. It specifies CSASKGSRTETFF.

This clonotype was seen only a few times. The chain links TRBV4-2 to TRBJ2-7; D may be TRBD1 or TRBD2 (5 bases each). There are 15 residues in the CDR3. Trimming removed 2 bases from V and 0 bases from J, with 11 bases in between. Germline CDR1 LGHNA, CDR2 YNFKEQ. The CDR3 nucleotides read TGTGCCAGCAGCCAAACAGGACTGAGCTCCTACGAGCAGTACTTC. Protein sequence: CASSQTGLSSYEQYF.

This clonotype came up many times. This chain uses TRBV4-3 with TRBJ1-2; no firm D call. Germline V gene sequence: CDR1 LGHNA, CDR2 YSLEER. The CDR3 is 15 amino acids. Trimming stripped 0 bases from V and 4 bases from J, with 12 bases between. CDR3 DNA: TGCGCCAGCAGCCAAGATTATGACGGAATCTATGGCTACACCTTC. It yields the protein CASSQDYDGIYGYTF.

This clonotype was recorded a few times. The chain recombines TRBV20-1 with TRBJ2-3; D may be TRBD1 or TRBD2 (6 bases each). V was cut by 3 bases and J by 4 bases, with 14 bases left in between. Germline CDR1 and CDR2: DFQATT and SNEGSKA (reference sequence). This CDR3 contains 14 residues. Here the CDR3 DNA reads TGCAGTGCTAGTCCATGGGGGGCGGCAGATACGCAGTATTTT. Its translation is CSASPWGAADTQYF.

The rearrangement uses TRBV4-3 and TRBJ1-1; D is undetermined. Trimming cost V 0 bases and J 0 bases, with 11 bases left between them. The CDR3 consists of 16 residues. Germline-derived CDR1 and CDR2 are LGHNA and YSLEER. The DNA of the CDR3 is TGCGCCAGCAGCCAAGATGACCATTTCATGAACACTGAAGCTTTCTTT. Protein product: CASSQDDHFMNTEAFF.

This clonotype turned up a few times. The chain has TRBV20-1 and TRBJ1-6; 7 positions match TRBD1. V trimming: 2 bases; J trimming: 2 bases; junction bases outside the gene matches: 6. This CDR3 region has 16 residues. Germline V gene sequence: CDR1 DFQATT, CDR2 SNEGSKA (reference sequence). CDR3 DNA: TGCAGTGCTAGAAACAGGGGAAGGCCCTATAATTCACCCCTCCACTTT. As protein: CSARNRGRPYNSPLHF.

CDR3 residues: CASSITVRSQPQHF. The DNA for the CDR3 is TGTGCCAGTAGTATTACGGTCAGGTCTCAGCCCCAGCATTTT. The V and J genes are TRBV19 and TRBJ1-5; D remains ambiguous. CDR1 and CDR2 (germline): LNHDA, SQIVND (reference sequence). V was cut by 3 bases and J by 6 bases, with 12 bases left in between. The CDR3 covers 14 residues. Supplemented by reference TRBV19 and TRBJ1-5, the full variable domain reads DGGITQSPKYLFRKEGQNVTLSCEQNLNHDAMYWYRQDPGQGLRLIYYSQIVNDFQKGDIAEGYSVSREKKESFPLTVTSAQKNPTAFYLCASSITVRSQPQHFGDGTRLSIL.

A few counts support this clonotype. The chain combines TRBV12-3 or TRBV12-4 with TRBJ1-5, with a tentative D call TRBD1 (6 bases). The CDR3 totals 15 residues. V lost 5 bases to trimming and J lost 5 bases, with 16 bases between them. The CDR3 region is CASSLTGRLDQPQHF. The CDR3 DNA reads TGTGCCAGCAGTCTAACAGGGAGGTTGGATCAGCCCCAGCATTTT.

The V call is TRBV4-3, the J call TRBJ2-5; D gene unclear. The CDR3 runs to 17 residues. V gave up 0 bases and J gave up 6 bases, with 20 bases separating them. Germline CDR1 LGHNA, CDR2 YSLEER. For the CDR3, the DNA is TGCGCCAGCAGCCAAGAGCTAGACACCTCATCTTGGCAGACCCAGTACTTC. Protein sequence: CASSQELDTSSWQTQYF.

At least ten counts were recorded for this clonotype. Here the CDR3 reads CSARGRGGGYSNQPQHF. Here the CDR3 DNA reads TGCAGTGCTAGAGGGAGGGGAGGGGGTTATAGCAATCAGCCCCAGCATTTT. The chain carries TRBV20-1 and TRBJ1-5; D possibly corresponds to TRBD1 (6 bases). V dropped 1 base and J dropped 0 bases, with 16 bases sitting between them. CDR1 DFQATT and CDR2 SNEGSKA come from the germline V gene (reference sequence). The CDR3 length is 17 residues.

The sample holds many counts of this clonotype. J is TRBJ2-5 and V is TRBV29-1; 9 bases align to TRBD2. Losses at the gene ends were 8 bases for V and 2 bases for J; bases not matched to a gene: 6. The CDR3 length is 13 residues. Per germline, CDR1 SQVTM and CDR2 ANQGSEA. CDR3 in amino acids: CSSGLAGQETQYF. The CDR3 coding sequence is TGCAGCTCGGGGCTAGCGGGACAAGAGACCCAGTACTTC.